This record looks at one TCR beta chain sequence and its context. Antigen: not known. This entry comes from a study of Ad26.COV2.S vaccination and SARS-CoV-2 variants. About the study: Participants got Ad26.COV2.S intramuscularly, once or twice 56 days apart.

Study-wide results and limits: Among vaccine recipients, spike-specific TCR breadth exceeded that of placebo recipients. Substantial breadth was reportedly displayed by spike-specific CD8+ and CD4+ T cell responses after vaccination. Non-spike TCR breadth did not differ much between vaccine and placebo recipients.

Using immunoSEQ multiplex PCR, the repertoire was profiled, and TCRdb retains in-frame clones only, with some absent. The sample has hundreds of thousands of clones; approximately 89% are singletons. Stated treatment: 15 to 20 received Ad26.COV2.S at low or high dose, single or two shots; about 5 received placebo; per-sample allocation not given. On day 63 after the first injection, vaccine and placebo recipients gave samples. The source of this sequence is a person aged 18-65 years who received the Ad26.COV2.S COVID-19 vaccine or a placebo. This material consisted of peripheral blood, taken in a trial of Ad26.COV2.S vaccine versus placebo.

CDR3 nucleotides: TGTGCCAGCAGCCGGACAGGGCCCGATCAGCCCCAGCATTTT. Amino acids: CASSRTGPDQPQHF. The chain joins TRBV5-6 to TRBJ1-5; 8 positions match TRBD1. Unmatched junction bases numbered 5, after V lost 4 bases and J lost 5 bases. Germline CDR1 and CDR2: SGHDT and YYEEEE. The CDR3 consists of 14 residues.